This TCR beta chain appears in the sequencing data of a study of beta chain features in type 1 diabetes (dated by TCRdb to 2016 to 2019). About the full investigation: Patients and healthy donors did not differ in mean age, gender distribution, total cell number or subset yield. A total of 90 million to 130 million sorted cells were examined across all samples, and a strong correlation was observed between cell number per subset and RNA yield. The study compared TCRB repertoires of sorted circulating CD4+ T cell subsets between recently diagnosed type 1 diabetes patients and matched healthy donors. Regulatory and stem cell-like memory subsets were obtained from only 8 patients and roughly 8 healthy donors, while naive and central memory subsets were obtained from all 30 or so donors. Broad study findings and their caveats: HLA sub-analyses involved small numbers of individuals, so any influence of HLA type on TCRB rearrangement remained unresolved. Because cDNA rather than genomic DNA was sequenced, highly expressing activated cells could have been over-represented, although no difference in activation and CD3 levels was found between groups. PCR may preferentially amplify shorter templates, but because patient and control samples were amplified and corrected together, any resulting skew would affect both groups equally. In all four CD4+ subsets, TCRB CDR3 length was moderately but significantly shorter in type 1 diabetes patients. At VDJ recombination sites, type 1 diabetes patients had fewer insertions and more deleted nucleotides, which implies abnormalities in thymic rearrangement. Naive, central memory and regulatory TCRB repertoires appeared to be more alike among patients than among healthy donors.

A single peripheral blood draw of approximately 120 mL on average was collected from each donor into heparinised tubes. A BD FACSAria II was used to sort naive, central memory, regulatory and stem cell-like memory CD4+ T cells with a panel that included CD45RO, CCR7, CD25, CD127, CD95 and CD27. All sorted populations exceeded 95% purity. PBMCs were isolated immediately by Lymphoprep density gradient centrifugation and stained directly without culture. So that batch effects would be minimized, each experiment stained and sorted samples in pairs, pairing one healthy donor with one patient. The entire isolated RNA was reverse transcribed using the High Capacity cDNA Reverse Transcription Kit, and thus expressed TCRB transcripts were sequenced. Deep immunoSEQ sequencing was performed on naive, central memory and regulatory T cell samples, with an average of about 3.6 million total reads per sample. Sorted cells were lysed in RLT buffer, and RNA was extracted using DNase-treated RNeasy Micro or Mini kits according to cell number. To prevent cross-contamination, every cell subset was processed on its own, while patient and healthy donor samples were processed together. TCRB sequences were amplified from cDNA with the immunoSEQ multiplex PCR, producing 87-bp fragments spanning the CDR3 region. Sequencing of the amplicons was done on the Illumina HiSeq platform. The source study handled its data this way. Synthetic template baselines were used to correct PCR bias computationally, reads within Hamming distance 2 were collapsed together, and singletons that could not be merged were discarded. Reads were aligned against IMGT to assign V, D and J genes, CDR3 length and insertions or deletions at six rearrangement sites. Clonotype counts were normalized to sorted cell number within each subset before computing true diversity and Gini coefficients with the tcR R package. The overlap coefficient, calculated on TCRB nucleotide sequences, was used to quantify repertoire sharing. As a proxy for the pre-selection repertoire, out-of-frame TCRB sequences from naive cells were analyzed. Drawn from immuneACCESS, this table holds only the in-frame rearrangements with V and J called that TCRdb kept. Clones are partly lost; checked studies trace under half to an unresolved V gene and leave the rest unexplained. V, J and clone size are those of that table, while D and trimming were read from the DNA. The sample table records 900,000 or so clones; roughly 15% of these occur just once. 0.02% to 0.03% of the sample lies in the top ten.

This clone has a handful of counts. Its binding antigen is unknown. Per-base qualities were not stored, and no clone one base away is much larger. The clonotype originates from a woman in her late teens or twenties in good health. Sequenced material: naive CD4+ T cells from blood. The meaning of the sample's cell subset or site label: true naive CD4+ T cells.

The CDR3 protein sequence reads: CSVVRSGTEAFF. The nucleotide sequence reads as follows: TGCAGCGTTGTGCGTTCAGGGACTGAAGCTTTCTTT. This sequence uses TRBV29-1 and TRBJ1-1, and TRBD1 may be the D gene, going by 5 matching bases. Sequences SQVTM (CDR1) and ANQGSEA (CDR2) are obtained from the germline V gene. The CDR3 numbers 12 residues from cysteine through phenylalanine. The retained sequence is limited to the CDR3, 36 bases, with the frame set at the first base. Between the V and J ends, shortened by 4 bases and 5 bases respectively, the junction contains 11 bases.